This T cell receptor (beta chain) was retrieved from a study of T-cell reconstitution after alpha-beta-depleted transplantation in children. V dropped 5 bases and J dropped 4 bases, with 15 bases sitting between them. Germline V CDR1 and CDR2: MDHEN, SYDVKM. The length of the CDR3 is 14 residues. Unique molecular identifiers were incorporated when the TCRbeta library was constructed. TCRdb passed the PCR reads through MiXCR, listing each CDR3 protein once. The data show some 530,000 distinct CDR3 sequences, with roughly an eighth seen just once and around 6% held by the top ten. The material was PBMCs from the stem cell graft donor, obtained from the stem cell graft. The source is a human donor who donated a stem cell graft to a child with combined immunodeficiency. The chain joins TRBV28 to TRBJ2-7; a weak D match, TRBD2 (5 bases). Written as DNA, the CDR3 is TGTGCCAGCAGTCTATCACGGACGGGGTACGAGCAGTACTTC. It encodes CASSLSRTGYEQYF.